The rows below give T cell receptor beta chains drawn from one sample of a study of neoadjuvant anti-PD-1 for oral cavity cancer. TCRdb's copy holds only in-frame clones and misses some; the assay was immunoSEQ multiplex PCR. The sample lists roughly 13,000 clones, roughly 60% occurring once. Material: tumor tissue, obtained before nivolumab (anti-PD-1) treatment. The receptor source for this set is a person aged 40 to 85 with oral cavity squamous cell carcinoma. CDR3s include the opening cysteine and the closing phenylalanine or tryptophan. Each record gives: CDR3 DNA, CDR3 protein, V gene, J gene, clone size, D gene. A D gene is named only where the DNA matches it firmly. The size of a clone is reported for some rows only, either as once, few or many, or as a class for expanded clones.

CDR3nt: TGCGCCAGCAGCTTCCAAGGCGCCAGCTCCTACGAGCAGTACTTC; CDR3aa: CASSFQGASSYEQYF; v_gene: TRBV5-1; j_gene: TRBJ2-7; abundance: NA; d_gene: NA
CDR3nt: TGTGCCAGCAGTCTCCTGATGGGGTCTGGGGCCAACGTCCTGACTTTC; CDR3aa: CASSLLMGSGANVLTF; v_gene: TRBV7-9; j_gene: TRBJ2-6; abundance: NA; d_gene: NA
CDR3nt: TGTGCCAGCAGCTCTACGTCCGGGACAGGGGGCGCCTCAGATACGCAGTATTTT; CDR3aa: CASSSTSGTGGASDTQYF; v_gene: TRBV7-2; j_gene: TRBJ2-3; abundance: NA; d_gene: TRBD1
CDR3nt: TGTGCCAGCAGTCGGTCCTACAGGGAGACTATTGGTGATTACGAGCAGTACTTC; CDR3aa: CASSRSYRETIGDYEQYF; v_gene: TRBV5-4; j_gene: TRBJ2-7; abundance: NA; d_gene: NA
CDR3nt: TGCGCCAGCAGCACTCAGCGGGGGGACAATGAGCAGTTCTTC; CDR3aa: CASSTQRGDNEQFF; v_gene: TRBV4-1; j_gene: TRBJ2-1; abundance: NA; d_gene: TRBD2
CDR3nt: TGTGCCAGCAGTTCGTCCGGGACAGCTAACTATGGCTACACCTTC; CDR3aa: CASSSSGTANYGYTF; v_gene: TRBV28; j_gene: TRBJ1-2; abundance: medium-sized; d_gene: TRBD1
CDR3nt: TGTGCCAGCAGCGTAGGACTAGCGGGAGCGGTCGGGGAGCTGTTTTTT; CDR3aa: CASSVGLAGAVGELFF; v_gene: TRBV9; j_gene: TRBJ2-2; abundance: once; d_gene: TRBD2
CDR3nt: TGCAGCGTTGAAGGAGGGCTGGGTGAGCAGTTCTTC; CDR3aa: CSVEGGLGEQFF; v_gene: TRBV29-1; j_gene: TRBJ2-1; abundance: NA; d_gene: NA
CDR3nt: TGTGCCAGCAGTACGAAAGAGACCCAGTACTTC; CDR3aa: CASSTKETQYF; v_gene: TRBV28; j_gene: TRBJ2-5; abundance: NA; d_gene: NA
CDR3nt: TGTGCCAGTATCAATATGGGCAGGGGCACTGAAGCTTTCTTT; CDR3aa: CASINMGRGTEAFF; v_gene: TRBV19; j_gene: TRBJ1-1; abundance: few; d_gene: NA
CDR3nt: TGTGCCAGCAGTTCCACGACTAGAGCCGAGCAGTACTTC; CDR3aa: CASSSTTRAEQYF; v_gene: TRBV6-6; j_gene: TRBJ2-7; abundance: few; d_gene: NA
CDR3nt: TGTGCCAGCAGATCGACAGTATCTGGGGCCAACGTCCTGACTTTC; CDR3aa: CASRSTVSGANVLTF; v_gene: TRBV27; j_gene: TRBJ2-6; abundance: NA; d_gene: NA
CDR3nt: TGTGCCAGCAGGGGGACAGGACAGTTAGCCAAAAACATTCAGTACTTC; CDR3aa: CASRGTGQLAKNIQYF; v_gene: TRBV2; j_gene: TRBJ2-4; abundance: NA; d_gene: TRBD1
CDR3nt: TGTGCCAGCAGCTTACTGGCGGGGGCGGCATTCCGGGAGCAGTACTTC; CDR3aa: CASSLLAGAAFREQYF; v_gene: TRBV5-6; j_gene: TRBJ2-7; abundance: NA; d_gene: NA
CDR3nt: TGTGCCAGTAGTAGCAAGAACTCTGGAAACACCATATATTTT; CDR3aa: CASSSKNSGNTIYF; v_gene: TRBV19; j_gene: TRBJ1-3; abundance: NA; d_gene: NA